Presented here are 5 T cell receptor beta chains from one specimen sequenced in a study of cytomegalovirus exposure and HLA in healthy donors. PCR amplification relied on 60 Vbeta primers (plus 13 Jbeta primers). Some clones are missing from TCRdb's copy, which holds only in-frame ones; the method was immunoSEQ multiplex PCR. The sample has some 77,000 clones, 79% seen once; the top ten hold around 22%. Material: PBMCs. These receptor sequences come from a woman aged 40 to 49 in good health and CMV-seropositive.

This chain joins TRBV15 and TRBJ1-2; weak D call: TRBD1 (5 bases). Between the trimmed V and J ends, which lost 0 bases and 8 bases, there was a span of 16 bases. This CDR3 comprises 15 residues. Germline V gene sequence: CDR1 LNHNV, CDR2 YYDKDF (reference sequence). CDR3 loop: CATSRDHIKEGGYTF. The CDR3 DNA is TGTGCCACCAGCAGAGATCACATAAAGGAGGGGGGCTACACCTTC.

V gene TRBV6-1 combines with J gene TRBJ2-7; D may be TRBD1 (5 bases). The CDR3 spans 14 residues. The V end lost 0 bases, the J end lost 2 bases, and 8 bases lay between the germline ends. The V gene's germline CDR1 is MNHNS and CDR2 SASEGT. The CDR3 nucleotides read TGTGCCAGCAGTGAAGCGGGCAGGGCCTACGAGCAGTACTTC. It specifies CASSEAGRAYEQYF.

The J gene is TRBJ2-7, the V gene TRBV6-1; 16 bases fit TRBD2. The CDR3 is 16 residues long. Germline CDR1 MNHNS, CDR2 SASEGT. V was pared by 4 bases and J by 7 bases, with 7 bases of the junction left unmatched. The DNA for the CDR3 is TGTGCCAGCAGTGTGGGACTAGCGGGAGGGCCCTGGGAGCAGTACTTC. Amino acids: CASSVGLAGGPWEQYF.

This rearrangement joins TRBV5-1 to TRBJ2-1, with 9 bases matching TRBD2. J was trimmed by 0 bases and V by 2 bases; bases with no gene match: 6. In germline, CDR1 is SGHRS, CDR2 YFSETQ. This CDR3 is 17 amino acids long. The CDR3 loop is CASSFSLAGSSYNEQFF. The DNA for the CDR3 is TGCGCCAGCAGCTTCTCCCTAGCGGGGAGCTCCTACAATGAGCAGTTCTTC.

This chain connects TRBV6-7 to TRBJ1-2, with a possible D match to TRBD1 (5 bases). TRBV6-7 is known as an ORF, though its function is uncertain. CDR3 length equals 13 residues. V was shortened by 3 bases and J by 4 bases, with 9 bases between the two germline ends. The CDR3 reads CASSYQGGYGYTF. As DNA, the CDR3 is TGTGCCAGCAGTTATCAGGGTGGCTATGGCTACACCTTC.